This T cell receptor beta chain is from a study of vaccination and CD4 T cells after COVID-19. Study-level information: Collection of post-COVID samples occurred a median approximately 100 days after diagnosis, spanning a range of 35 to 161. Sampling that followed vaccination took place a median roughly 69 days after dose two, within a range of 14 to 241.

Oncomine TCR Beta short-read sequencing was applied to DNA from cultured CD4+ T cells. Cultures of CD4+ T cells served as the source for extracting genomic DNA. TCRdb recomputed calls from the PCR reads with MiXCR, one row per CDR3 protein. The data contain over 15,000 distinct CDR3 sequences, 72% of them singletons. This clonotype was detected a few times. No antigen is known for it. The sample's treatment: roughly 10-day PBMC culture with coronavirus spike peptide pools or control peptides (ViraFEST assay). Before TCRs were sequenced, ViraFEST expanded antigen-specific T cells with peptide pools. The V end was cut by 5 bases, the J end by 3 bases, with 13 bases between. This CDR3 has 14 residues. Germline-derived CDR1 and CDR2 are SGHVS and FQNEAQ.

V is TRBV7-8 and J is TRBJ1-2, with no clear D. The clonotype originates from a human donor who had recovered from COVID-19. The sequenced sample consisted of CD4+ T cells from blood, cultured in vitro. CDR3 loop: CASSQLKGDYGYTF. The CDR3, as DNA: TGTGCCAGCAGCCAGTTGAAGGGTGACTATGGCTACACCTTC.